This T cell receptor (beta chain) was identified during a study of blood T cell repertoires in COVID-19. Study context: Both acute and convalescent COVID-19 samples were obtained from the United States, Italy and Spain. Sources were T cells, B-cell-depleted T cells, or PBMCs; the material itself was cDNA or gDNA.

In the original workflow: Reference gene primers were amplified, and this amplification served to estimate nucleated cell counts. Clones were sequenced by immunoSEQ multiplex PCR, and TCRdb holds only the in-frame ones, with some missing. That table gives V, J and clone size, and the DNA gave D and trimming. The sample holds under 250,000 clones, about 84% seen once. Sequenced material: peripheral blood. The TCR sequence derives from a woman aged 80 or over with COVID-19, enrolled during active disease.

Here the CDR3 reads CASSPPRRKSSYEQYF. DNA for the CDR3: TGTGCCAGCTCACCACCAAGAAGAAAGAGCTCCTACGAGCAGTACTTC. This sequence joins TRBV18 and TRBJ2-7; D not resolved. The germline V gene encodes CDR1 KGHSH and CDR2 LQKENI. Trimming removed 0 bases from V and 0 bases from J, with 12 bases in between. The CDR3 runs 16 residues.